These 31 T cell receptor beta chains were sequenced from one sample in a study of shared clonotypes between healthy human individuals. Profiling relied on immunoSEQ multiplex PCR, and the TCRdb table lists in-frame clones only, not all of them. Of about 1.5 million clones listed, approximately 98% are singletons. The specimen sequenced was naive CD4+ T cells sorted from blood. The subset was: CD45RA+ positively selected. The receptor set was obtained from a man in his thirties or forties in good health.

This clone was counted only a few times. The rearrangement links TRBV5-1 to TRBJ1-2; D is ambiguous. The V and J ends lost 2 bases and 3 bases respectively, with 5 bases between them. Looked up from germline, CDR1 is SGHRS and CDR2 is YFSETQ. The CDR3 sequence is 12 residues long. The DNA for the CDR3 is TGCGCCAGCAGCTTAGGACACTATGGCTACACCTTC. Protein: CASSLGHYGYTF.

The rearrangement uses TRBV5-5 and TRBJ1-5; D remains ambiguous. The CDR3 covers 14 residues. V was pared by 2 bases and J by 9 bases, with 15 bases between. In germline, CDR1 is SGHKS, CDR2 YYEKEE (reference sequence). CDR3 protein: CASSLNGPERPQHF. In DNA form, the CDR3 reads TGTGCCAGCAGCTTAAACGGACCCGAGCGGCCCCAGCATTTT.

J is TRBJ1-1 and V is TRBV4-3; D possibly corresponds to TRBD1 (5 bases). Germline assignment: CDR1 LGHNA and CDR2 YSLEER. The CDR3 covers 13 residues. V was pared by 6 bases and J by 0 bases, with 8 bases between. CDR3 sequence (DNA): TGCGCCAGCAGTCCGACAGTGAACACTGAAGCTTTCTTT. It yields the protein CASSPTVNTEAFF.

This rearrangement joins TRBV7-9 to TRBJ2-3; 8 bases agree with TRBD1. With 5 bases clipped from V and 8 bases from J, the junction kept 6 bases outside the gene matches. The CDR3 is 13 amino acids. Germline V gene sequence: CDR1 SEHNR, CDR2 FQNEAQ (reference sequence). The CDR3 spells CASSIGQGGTQYF. The CDR3 nucleotides read TGTGCCAGCAGCATTGGACAGGGAGGTACGCAGTATTTT.

This clone has only one observation. Other DNA sequences from this sample encode an identical CDR3 as well. The chain couples TRBV7-6 to TRBJ2-2; 11 nucleotides line up with TRBD2. This CDR3 is built from 15 residues. The junction had 0 bases not matched to a gene; V was cut back by 1 base and J by 5 bases. Germline V gives CDR1 SGHVS, CDR2 FNYEAQ. The CDR3 coding sequence is TGTGCCAGCAGCTTAGTAGCGGGAGGGACCGGGGAGCTGTTTTTT. Translating it yields CASSLVAGGTGELFF.

This chain uses TRBV5-4 with TRBJ2-1; D is undetermined. The V and J ends lost 3 bases and 4 bases respectively, with 14 bases between them. Looked up from germline, CDR1 is SGHNT and CDR2 is YYREEE (reference sequence). CDR3 size: 15 residues. The CDR3 nucleotides are TGTGCCAGCAGCTCCAATCTCGCGGAGTACAATGAGCAGTTCTTC. As protein: CASSSNLAEYNEQFF. Drawing the rest from reference TRBV5-4 and TRBJ2-1, the complete variable domain is ETGVTQSPTHLIKTRGQQVTLRCSSQSGHNTVSWYQQALGQGPQFIFQYYREEENGRGNFPPRFSGLQFPNYSSELNVNALELDDSALYLCASSSNLAEYNEQFFGPGTRLTVL.

The chain is built from TRBV2 and TRBJ1-5; a possible D gene is TRBD1 (5 bases). Trimming stripped 7 bases from V and 1 base from J, with 11 bases between. The CDR3 has 14 residues. The germline V gene encodes CDR1 SNHLY and CDR2 FYNNEI. CDR3 in amino acids: CASTGTYSNQPQHF. As DNA, the CDR3 is TGTGCCAGCACCGGGACGTACAGCAATCAGCCCCAGCATTTT.

The V and J genes are TRBV5-4 and TRBJ2-3; 7 bases line up with TRBD1. The CDR3 has 16 residues. The ends lost 3 bases at V and 4 bases at J; junction bases unmatched: 11. Germline loops: CDR1 SGHNT, CDR2 YYREEE (reference sequence). CDR3 DNA: TGTGCCAGCAGCTCGGGGACAGATCCCAGATCAGATACGCAGTATTTT. It codes for CASSSGTDPRSDTQYF.

The chain combines TRBV27 with TRBJ2-7; D is perhaps TRBD2 (7 bases). Trimming removed 6 bases from V and 2 bases from J, with 17 bases in between. Per the germline V gene, CDR1 is MNHEY and CDR2 is SMNVEV (reference sequence). CDR3 length: 15 amino acids. CDR3 in DNA: TGTGCCAGCAGCCGAGGGGGGAGGGCCCCCTACGAGCAGTACTTC. Its translation: CASSRGGRAPYEQYF.

V and J are TRBV2 and TRBJ2-4, with no clear D. Looked up from germline, CDR1 is SNHLY and CDR2 is FYNNEI. The V and J ends lost 7 bases and 7 bases respectively, with 20 bases between them. CDR3 length equals 15 residues. DNA of the CDR3: TGTGCCAGCACCGACAAGACGATCAGTAGGAACATTCAGTACTTC. Its translation is CASTDKTISRNIQYF.

This chain links TRBV29-1 with TRBJ2-3; 12 bases agree with TRBD2. This CDR3 is 17 amino acids long. Trimming cost V 7 bases and J 0 bases; bases outside gene matches: 11. Germline V gene sequence: CDR1 SQVTM, CDR2 ANQGSEA. CDR3: CSGEGLAGRASTDTQYF. CDR3 coding DNA: TGCAGCGGGGAGGGACTAGCGGGTCGAGCTAGCACAGATACGCAGTATTTT.

This chain uses TRBV7-6 with TRBJ2-5, with 8 positions matching TRBD1. With 3 bases clipped from V and 1 base from J, the junction kept 4 bases outside the gene matches. This CDR3 contains 15 residues. Germline values: CDR1 SGHVS, CDR2 FNYEAQ. The CDR3 nucleotides are TGTGCCAGCAGCTTCCAGGGGGCGGTCCAAGAGACCCAGTACTTC. Translated: CASSFQGAVQETQYF.

The V gene is TRBV7-9, the J gene TRBJ2-7; 10 nucleotides line up with TRBD1. V shed 3 bases and J 2 bases; nucleotides not matched to a gene: 4. Germline CDR1 and CDR2: SEHNR and FQNEAQ (reference sequence). The CDR3 sequence is 15 residues long. CDR3 amino acids: CASSFVGTGAYEQYF. CDR3 bases: TGTGCCAGCAGCTTTGTTGGGACAGGGGCCTACGAGCAGTACTTC.

The chain links TRBV15 to TRBJ1-2; D gene ambiguous. CDR1 and CDR2 (germline): LNHNV, YYDKDF (reference sequence). The length of the CDR3 is 13 residues. Between the trimmed V and J ends, which lost 1 base and 1 base, there was a span of 4 bases. The CDR3 region is CATSRGNNYGYTF. CDR3 DNA: TGTGCCACCAGCAGAGGCAATAACTATGGCTACACCTTC. Full variable domain (missing parts from reference TRBV15 and TRBJ1-2): DAMVIQNPRYQVTQFGKPVTLSCSQTLNHNVMYWYQQKSSQAPKLLFHYYDKDFNNEADTPDNFQSRRPNTSFCFLDIRSPGLGDTAMYLCATSRGNNYGYTFGSGTRLTVV.

Concerning this clone itself: The sample contains more than one DNA sequence encoding this CDR3. The chain has TRBV5-4 and TRBJ2-5, with no clear D. This CDR3 is 12 amino acids long. The germline V gene encodes CDR1 SGHNT and CDR2 YYREEE (reference sequence). Trimming left V 4 bases short and J 4 bases short, with 8 bases between. The CDR3 DNA reads TGTGCCAGCAGCCGCCCGGGAGAGACCCAGTACTTC. Its translation is CASSRPGETQYF.

The rearrangement links TRBV10-3 to TRBJ2-7; TRBD1 agrees at 10 bases. CDR1 and CDR2 from the germline V gene are ENHRY and SYGVKD. V gave up 10 bases and J gave up 4 bases; unmatched junction bases: 7. This CDR3 is built from 13 residues. The CDR3: CATLGGQGYEQYF. CDR3 nucleotide sequence: TGTGCCACCCTCGGGGGACAGGGGTACGAGCAGTACTTC.

The chain uses TRBV19 and TRBJ2-1, with TRBD2 matching over 15 bases. With 5 bases clipped from V and 9 bases from J, the junction kept 5 bases outside the gene matches. CDR3 size: 15 residues. Germline CDR1 is LNHDA and CDR2 is SQIVND (reference sequence). The CDR3 nucleotides are TGTGCCAGTAGTTCCGGGACTAGCGGGAGGCGTGAGCAGTTCTTC. Amino acid sequence: CASSSGTSGRREQFF.

The chain combines TRBV15 with TRBJ1-1; unclear D gene. This CDR3 is 12 amino acids long. From germline, CDR1 is LNHNV and CDR2 YYDKDF (reference sequence). V was clipped by 8 bases and J by 1 base, with 8 bases between them. The CDR3 DNA is TGTGCCACCTCGAGGTGGAACACTGAAGCTTTCTTT. It codes for CATSRWNTEAFF.

The CDR3 here is CASSSERDGTGSSYEQYF. In DNA form, the CDR3 reads TGCGCCAGCAGCTCAGAGAGGGACGGGACAGGAAGCTCCTACGAGCAGTACTTC. The V and J genes are TRBV4-1 and TRBJ2-7, with 8 bases aligning to TRBD1. The CDR3 loop spans 18 amino acids. After removal of 5 bases from V and 0 bases from J, the junction contained 15 bases not matched to a gene. Germline CDR1 reads MGHRA; CDR2 reads YSYEKL.

The rearrangement joins TRBV6-6 to TRBJ1-5; maybe TRBD1 (5 bases). The CDR3 runs to 14 residues. V gave up 6 bases and J gave up 0 bases, with 9 bases separating them. Germline V gives CDR1 MNHNY, CDR2 SVGAGI (reference sequence). As DNA, the CDR3 is TGTGCCAGCAGGCTACAGGTTAGCAATCAGCCCCAGCATTTT. It is translated as CASRLQVSNQPQHF.

Comment on this clone: The sample contains more than one DNA sequence encoding this CDR3. V usage is TRBV5-1 and J usage is TRBJ2-1, with 11 bases lining up with TRBD2. In germline, CDR1 is SGHRS, CDR2 YFSETQ. V trimming: 0 bases; J trimming: 3 bases; junction bases outside the gene matches: 5. The CDR3 length is 17 residues. CDR3 loop: CASSLEGLAGGYNEQFF. CDR3 nucleotides: TGCGCCAGCAGCTTGGAGGGGCTAGCGGGAGGCTACAATGAGCAGTTCTTC. Variable domain in full (rest from reference TRBV5-1 and TRBJ2-1): KAGVTQTPRYLIKTRGQQVTLSCSPISGHRSVSWYQQTPGQGLQFLFEYFSETQRNKGNFPGRFSGRQFSNSRSEMNVSTLELGDSALYLCASSLEGLAGGYNEQFFGPGTRLTVL.

A single count supports this clone. The rearrangement links TRBV10-3 to TRBJ2-1, with 12 nucleotides matching TRBD2. The V gene end was trimmed by 5 bases and the J gene end by 8 bases; junction bases not matched to a gene: 1. Per germline, CDR1 ENHRY and CDR2 SYGVKD. This CDR3 has 13 residues. The CDR3 loop is CAISRLAGDEQFF. CDR3 bases: TGTGCCATCAGTAGACTAGCGGGAGATGAGCAGTTCTTC.

Notes on this clone: The identical CDR3 is also encoded by other nucleotide sequences in the sample. The chain carries TRBV5-4 and TRBJ1-2, with D hard to call. Germline V gives CDR1 SGHNT, CDR2 YYREEE (reference sequence). The CDR3 sequence is 13 residues long. V shed 0 bases and J shed 3 bases, with 6 bases lying between them. The chain's CDR3 is CASSLGRDYGYTF. Here the CDR3 DNA reads TGTGCCAGCAGCTTGGGACGAGACTATGGCTACACCTTC.

This chain joins TRBV5-1 and TRBJ2-1; 7 bases fit TRBD1. V lost 4 bases and J lost 1; bases outside the gene matches: 5. CDR1 SGHRS and CDR2 YFSETQ come from the germline V gene. This CDR3 has 15 amino acids. The CDR3 loop reads CASSRTGNSYNEQFF. The CDR3 coding sequence is TGCGCCAGCAGCCGGACAGGAAATTCCTACAATGAGCAGTTCTTC.

The genes are TRBV4-3 and TRBJ1-2; no definite D call. The CDR3 spans 15 residues. V was pared by 2 bases and J by 3 bases, with 13 bases between. Germline CDR1 LGHNA, CDR2 YSLEER. The CDR3 spells CASSQNTATYYGYTF. In DNA, the CDR3 is TGCGCCAGCAGCCAAAATACAGCCACCTACTATGGCTACACCTTC.

The chain carries TRBV11-1 and TRBJ2-5; 11 nucleotides agree with TRBD2. The junction had 11 bases not matched to a gene; V was cut back by 8 bases and J by 0 bases. From germline, CDR1 is SGHAT and CDR2 FQDESV (reference sequence). The CDR3 has 17 amino acids. CDR3 sequence: CASGPGLAASYQETQYF. The CDR3 DNA is TGTGCCAGCGGGCCGGGACTAGCGGCCTCGTACCAAGAGACCCAGTACTTC.

This rearrangement joins TRBV5-4 to TRBJ1-3; TRBD1 is a possible D gene (5 bases). Per germline, CDR1 SGHNT and CDR2 YYREEE (reference sequence). CDR3 length equals 15 residues. The V end lost 5 bases, the J end lost 2 bases, and 14 bases lay between the germline ends. The CDR3, as DNA: TGTGCCAGCAGTTCCCCCGACAGTCCTGGAAACACCATATATTTT. This encodes CASSSPDSPGNTIYF.

This rearrangement joins TRBV5-7 to TRBJ2-7; weak D call: TRBD1 (6 bases). TRBV5-7 is classed as an ORF, of uncertain function. This CDR3 spans 19 amino acids. V was shortened by 3 bases and J by 2 bases, with 27 bases between the two germline ends. The CDR3, as DNA: TGTGCCAGCAGCTCGAATTTTAGAATGAGACAGGCCTCCCCCTACGAGCAGTACTTC. This sequence encodes CASSSNFRMRQASPYEQYF.

This chain links TRBV7-2 with TRBJ2-5, with D perhaps matching TRBD1 (6 bases). Germline loops: CDR1 SGHTA, CDR2 FQGNSA. This CDR3 has 14 amino acids. Trimming removed 0 bases from V and 10 bases from J, with 15 bases in between. In nucleotides, the CDR3 is TGTGCCAGCAGCTTAGCCTCACCCCTACAGGGCCAGTACTTC. Its protein is CASSLASPLQGQYF.

The rearrangement joins TRBV23-1 to TRBJ1-5, with D maybe TRBD1 (6 bases). TRBV23-1 is an ORF for which the function is uncertain. The CDR3 spans 16 residues. Trimming stripped 2 bases from V and 4 bases from J, with 15 bases between. The CDR3 sequence is CASSQGHRAPNQPQHF. The CDR3 DNA reads as TGCGCCAGCAGTCAAGGCCACAGGGCACCTAATCAGCCCCAGCATTTT.

The CDR3 DNA reads as TGTGCCAGCAGCCTAAGCGGTTTTCGCTACGAGCAGTACTTC. Translation gives CASSLSGFRYEQYF. This chain connects TRBV7-9 to TRBJ2-7, with a tentative D call TRBD2 (5 bases). The CDR3 sequence is 14 residues long. V was pared by 5 bases and J by 3 bases, with 14 bases between. Germline CDR1 and CDR2: SEHNR and FQNEAQ (reference sequence).